This T cell receptor (beta chain) was captured by sequencing in a study of shared clonotypes between healthy human individuals. Study-wide results and limits: Naive subsets typically showed greater estimated richness than memory subsets. In contrast to clonotypes shared by all four donors, non-shared clonotypes had lower generation probabilities.

This table comes from immunoSEQ multiplex PCR, and its TCRdb copy is limited to in-frame clones, with some not included. The data show about 1.1 million clones, with approximately 80% seen just once and under 0.65% held by the top ten. The germline gives CDR1 SGHRS, CDR2 YFSETQ. Deletions cut 4 bases from V and 3 bases from J, with 23 bases between. The CDR3 loop spans 17 amino acids. Comments on this clone: No antigen is known for it.

This sequence originates from a young man in good health. Some clones in this sample may be carry-over from other donors' samples. The sample comprised memory CD4+ T cells from PBMCs. As to subset: CD45RA-negative fraction. V usage is TRBV5-1 and J usage is TRBJ2-7; D gene uncertain. CDR3 sequence (DNA): TGCGCCAGCAGCCTAAGCCCCGCAGCCAGAGGAAACTACGAGCAGTACTTC. Its protein is CASSLSPAARGNYEQYF.